This TCR beta chain was recovered during a study of shared clonotypes between healthy human individuals. Study results and caveats: Researchers sampled only blood; tissue repertoires likely differ.

Points on this clone: Its antigen is not identified.

V shed 6 bases and J shed 4 bases, with 16 bases lying between them. This CDR3 has 15 residues. Germline CDR1 and CDR2: MNHNS and SASEGT. For each subset, genomic DNA was distributed in equal portions over several immunoSEQ plates. DNA input for the unsorted PBMC replicate PCRs was 300 ng, 25,000 to 35,000 T cell genomes. Ten immunoSEQ deep assay plates were used to sequence the DNA of unsorted PBMCs. The protocol was immunoSEQ multiplex PCR, while the TCRdb copy is restricted to in-frame clones and leaves out a portion. The repertoire holds about 490,000 clones, with 70% to 80% as singletons. The sequence was collected from a woman between 40 and 50 years old in good health. Some clones in this sample may be carry-over from other donors' samples. The sequenced sample consisted of PBMCs. The chain couples TRBV6-1 to TRBJ1-3, with D perhaps matching TRBD1 (6 bases). The CDR3 bases are TGTGCCAGCAGGCTAGGGGGTTCCTCCGGAAACACCATATATTTT. It encodes CASRLGGSSGNTIYF.